This is a list of T cell receptor beta chains from one sample in a study of T-cell memory formation after mild COVID-19. TCRdb independently ran MiXCR on the 5' RACE reads; one entry per CDR3 protein. The sample has 90,000 to 120,000 distinct CDR3 sequences; approximately 14% are singletons. Input material: PBMCs or a T cell subset sorted from them (not recorded which). The receptors were gathered from a young man who had mild COVID-19 (a few samples of this study predate the infection). Cell type and time point are not known. CDR3s include the opening cysteine and the closing phenylalanine or tryptophan. The D gene is left open where the match is weak. Not every row has a clone size; where given, it reads once, few, many or a size class.

20	.	.	TRBV20-1	TRBJ2-3	TGCAGTGCTAGAGGCCAATTTCCCCCGAGGGAGCGGGCTAGCACAGATACGCAGTATTTT	CSARGQFPPRERASTDTQYF
14	many	.	TRBV12-3/TRBV12-4	TRBJ2-2	TGTGCCAGCAGTTTGGGTGGTAGCACCGGGGAGCTGTTTTTT	CASSLGGSTGELFF
15	many	TRBD2	TRBV5-1	TRBJ2-1	TGCGCCAGCAGCGTGCGGGGGGGCGGGCACAATGAGCAGTTCTTC	CASSVRGGGHNEQFF
14	many	TRBD1	TRBV5-1	TRBJ2-7	TGCGCCAGCAGCTCCGGACAGGGGCCGAACGAGCAGTACTTC	CASSSGQGPNEQYF
15	.	.	TRBV4-2	TRBJ1-1	TGTGCCAGCAGCCATGGGGTCCTTATGGCCACTGAAGCTTTCTTT	CASSHGVLMATEAFF
15	many	TRBD1	TRBV2	TRBJ1-2	TGTGCCAGCAAGACTCTATTGACAGGGGCTGGCGGCTACACCTTC	CASKTLLTGAGGYTF
18	.	TRBD1	TRBV7-8	TRBJ1-5	TGTGCCAGCAGCTTAGAAGACAGGGTGTATGGGAGCAATCAGCCCCAGCATTTT	CASSLEDRVYGSNQPQHF
15	.	TRBD1	TRBV7-9	TRBJ1-2	TGTGCCAGCAGCTTAGTTAGCGACAGGGAATATGGCTACACCTTC	CASSLVSDREYGYTF
14	.	.	TRBV4-3	TRBJ1-5	TGCGCCAGCAGCCGCGGTGGGGTCGGTCAGCCCCAGCATTTT	CASSRGGVGQPQHF
16	many	TRBD1	TRBV12-3/TRBV12-4	TRBJ1-5	TGTGCCAGCAGTTCGCAAGGACAGGGGAGCAATCAGCCCCAGCATTTT	CASSSQGQGSNQPQHF
15	.	TRBD1	TRBV4-3	TRBJ2-3	TGCGCCAGCAGCCCGGGGACAGGGGACGGAGATACGCAGTATTTT	CASSPGTGDGDTQYF
15	few	TRBD2	TRBV5-1	TRBJ2-1	TGCGCCAGCAGCTGGAGTAGCGGGGGGGCCCTTGAGCAGTTCTTC	CASSWSSGGALEQFF
13	few	.	TRBV11-3	TRBJ1-1	TGTGCCAGCAGCGGGGGGGCGCGCACTGAAGCTTTCTTT	CASSGGARTEAFF